This T cell receptor beta chain was sequenced during a study of shared clonotypes between healthy human individuals. This CDR3 contains 15 residues. Germline assignment: CDR1 MNHEY and CDR2 SVGAGI. After removal of 4 bases from V and 8 bases from J, the junction contained 4 bases not matched to a gene. CD45RO-negative cells were positively selected for CCR7, leaving out terminally differentiated effector memory CD45RA+ cells. This clone occurred a few times. Per the original data handling: Junction-only sequences without quality scores were provided by ImmunoSEQ, so filtering was different. Some clones are missing from TCRdb's copy, which holds only in-frame ones; the method was immunoSEQ multiplex PCR. D and trimming were read from the DNA, whereas the V and J calls and clone size are those reported in that table. Here the sample spans roughly 650,000 clones, approximately 96% being singletons.

Sample: naive CD8+ T cells sorted from blood. The source is a young woman in good health. The chain links TRBV6-5 to TRBJ2-1, with 14 nucleotides matching TRBD2. CDR3 DNA: TGTGCCAGCAGTTGGGGGACTAGCGGGAGAGATGAGCAGTTCTTC. Protein sequence: CASSWGTSGRDEQFF.